The 32 T cell receptor beta chains below were found in one sample sequenced in a study of blood T cell repertoires in COVID-19. The method was immunoSEQ multiplex PCR; TCRdb's version includes in-frame clones alone and lacks a portion of them. The sample has around 89,000 clones, around 72% seen once; the top ten hold approximately 14%. The source material was peripheral blood. These receptors were taken from a woman of 80 years or more with acute or convalescent COVID-19.

The rearrangement joins TRBV6-6 to TRBJ1-5, with 7 bases lining up with TRBD1. This CDR3 comprises 14 residues. Germline-derived CDR1 and CDR2 are MNHNY and SVGAGI (reference sequence). Trimming took 4 bases from V and 7 from J; bases not matched to a gene: 7. The CDR3 here is CASSSLRGRQPQHF. CDR3 sequence (DNA): TGTGCCAGCAGTTCCCTTAGGGGGCGCCAGCCCCAGCATTTT.

V usage is TRBV27 and J usage is TRBJ1-4, with D perhaps matching TRBD1 (5 bases). Between the trimmed V and J ends, which lost 5 bases and 5 bases, there was a span of 12 bases. Germline lookup yields CDR1 MNHEY and CDR2 SMNVEV (reference sequence). The CDR3 has 14 residues. In DNA form, the CDR3 reads TGTGCCAGCAGTGGGGCAGGAGAAAATGAAAAACTGTTTTTT. Protein sequence: CASSGAGENEKLFF. The variable domain in full, completed from reference TRBV27 and TRBJ1-4, reads EAQVTQNPRYLITVTGKKLTVTCSQNMNHEYMSWYRQDPGLGLRQIYYSMNVEVTDKGDVPEGYKVSRKEKRNFPLILESPSPNQTSLYFCASSGAGENEKLFFGSGTQLSVL.

This clone has only one observation. In DNA, the CDR3 is TGCGCCAGCAGCCCCGGAACAGTGAACACTGAAGCTTTCTTT. It translates to CASSPGTVNTEAFF. The rearrangement links TRBV5-1 to TRBJ1-1; no definite D call. V shed 4 bases and J shed 0 bases, with 10 bases lying between them. CDR3 length: 14 amino acids. Germline V lookup: CDR1 SGHRS, CDR2 YFSETQ.

This rearrangement joins TRBV11-2 to TRBJ1-2, with D perhaps TRBD1 (5 bases). Trimming shortened V by 4 bases and J by 3 bases, and 6 bases separated the two germline ends. This CDR3 has 12 amino acids. The germline CDR1 and CDR2 sequences are SGHAT and FQNNGV. CDR3 residues: CASSWGDYGYTF. In DNA form, the CDR3 reads TGTGCCAGCAGCTGGGGGGACTATGGCTACACCTTC. The full variable domain, rest sourced from reference TRBV11-2 and TRBJ1-2, is EAGVAQSPRYKIIEKRQSVAFWCNPISGHATLYWYQQILGQGPKLLIQFQNNGVVDDSQLPKDRFSAERLKGVDSTLKIQPAKLEDSAVYLCASSWGDYGYTFGSGTRLTVV.

The gene calls are TRBV2 and TRBJ1-1, with TRBD1 identical over 10 bases. Germline V gene sequence: CDR1 SNHLY, CDR2 FYNNEI. There are 13 residues in the CDR3. The V and J ends lost 5 bases and 5 bases, in that order; junction bases with no gene match: 2. CDR3 sequence: CASSRDRGTEAFF. The CDR3 DNA reads as TGTGCCAGCAGTCGGGACAGGGGAACTGAAGCTTTCTTT.

This clone was counted between two and nine times. The chain combines TRBV27 with TRBJ2-7; D is possibly TRBD2 (6 bases). The CDR3 runs to 14 residues. The germline V gene has CDR1 MNHEY and CDR2 SMNVEV (reference sequence). Deletions cut 2 bases from V and 3 bases from J, with 11 bases between. The CDR3, as DNA: TGTGCCAGCAGTTTAACTAGCTTAAACTACGAGCAGTACTTC. Translation: CASSLTSLNYEQYF.

The sample holds a few counts of this clone. The chain recombines TRBV7-9 with TRBJ1-6; D is uncertain. The CDR3 has 16 residues. Germline CDR1 is SEHNR and CDR2 is FQNEAQ (reference sequence). The V and J ends lost 7 bases and 0 bases respectively, with 13 bases between them. DNA of the CDR3: TGTGCCAGCACTCACTATCTCGGCTCCTATAATTCACCCCTCCACTTT. Protein: CASTHYLGSYNSPLHF. Using reference TRBV7-9 and TRBJ1-6 for the parts outside the CDR3, the full variable domain is DTGVSQNPRHKITKRGQNVTFRCDPISEHNRLYWYRQTLGQGPEFLTYFQNEAQLEKSRLLSDRFSAERPKGSFSTLEIQRTEQGDSAMYLCASTHYLGSYNSPLHFGNGTRLTVT.

The rearrangement uses TRBV30 and TRBJ1-6; D call uncertain. Germline CDR1 GTSNPN, CDR2 SVGIG (reference sequence). This CDR3 has 14 residues. V lost 7 bases to trimming and J lost 7 bases, with 17 bases between them. The CDR3 sequence: CAFSSGLRNSPLHF. The CDR3 DNA sequence: TGTGCCTTCTCTTCTGGACTAAGAAATTCACCCCTCCACTTT.

Here the CDR3 reads CASSPGQGLGYTF. CDR3 bases: TGTGCCAGCAGCCCCGGACAGGGCTTAGGCTACACCTTC. The J gene is TRBJ1-2, the V gene TRBV12-3 or TRBV12-4, with 8 nucleotides matching TRBD1. This CDR3 is built from 13 residues. V lost 6 bases and J lost 8; bases outside the gene matches: 8.

This clone has just a few counts. V and J are TRBV20-1 and TRBJ1-1; D perhaps matches TRBD1 (5 bases). The CDR3 is 11 residues long. Germline V lookup: CDR1 DFQATT, CDR2 SNEGSKA (reference sequence). Trimming cost V 6 bases and J 8 bases, with 13 bases left between them. The CDR3 nucleotides are TGCAGTGCAGCGGGACCCAACGAAGCTTTCTTT. It encodes CSAAGPNEAFF.

The chain employs TRBV12-3 or TRBV12-4 and TRBJ1-1; D may be TRBD1 (5 bases). This CDR3 is built from 13 residues. V lost 5 bases, J lost 4 bases, and 11 bases lay in between. CDR3 in DNA: TGTGCCAGCAGTCGTTGGGGGGGCACTGAAGCTTTCTTT. Its translation: CASSRWGGTEAFF.

The V and J genes are TRBV7-9 and TRBJ2-5, with 7 bases matching TRBD2. Germline trimming cut 3 bases from V and 5 bases from J; bases unmatched to any gene: 9. Germline V gives CDR1 SEHNR, CDR2 FQNEAQ (reference sequence). The length of the CDR3 is 15 residues. CDR3 sequence: CASSFSSTSRETQYF. Here the CDR3 DNA reads TGTGCCAGCAGCTTTTCCTCGACTAGCAGGGAGACCCAGTACTTC.

This rearrangement joins TRBV5-6 to TRBJ1-1; possibly TRBD1 for D (6 bases). CDR3 length equals 14 residues. Looked up from germline, CDR1 is SGHDT and CDR2 is YYEEEE. The ends were cut back, 6 bases at V and 5 bases at J, with 17 bases in the middle. The CDR3 DNA reads TGTGCCAGCACCGTAACCTACAGGGCTACTGAAGCTTTCTTT. This translates into CASTVTYRATEAFF. Drawing the rest from reference TRBV5-6 and TRBJ1-1, the complete variable domain is DAGVTQSPTHLIKTRGQQVTLRCSPKSGHDTVSWYQQALGQGPQFIFQYYEEEERQRGNFPDRFSGHQFPNYSSELNVNALLLGDSALYLCASTVTYRATEAFFGQGTRLTVV.

The chain uses TRBV5-4 and TRBJ1-2, with unresolved D. The V and J ends lost 0 bases and 4 bases respectively, with 13 bases between them. This CDR3 region has 15 residues. The germline gives CDR1 SGHNT, CDR2 YYREEE (reference sequence). The CDR3 loop is CASSLANGYTYGYTF. DNA for the CDR3: TGTGCCAGCAGCTTGGCCAACGGGTATACCTATGGCTACACCTTC.

The CDR3 reads CASQGQGTSNTEAFF. CDR3 in DNA: TGTGCCAGCCAGGGACAGGGGACTTCAAACACTGAAGCTTTCTTT. The chain uses TRBV18 and TRBJ1-1; TRBD1 matches at 10 bases. Per germline, CDR1 KGHSH and CDR2 LQKENI. V lost 8 bases and J lost 2; bases outside the gene matches: 8. The CDR3 has 15 amino acids.

The genes are TRBV5-1 and TRBJ1-2, with 7 bases that match TRBD1. Germline lookup yields CDR1 SGHRS and CDR2 YFSETQ. This CDR3 comprises 14 residues. V was clipped by 0 bases and J by 6 bases; unmatched bases: 5. CDR3 coding DNA: TGCGCCAGCAGCTTGGCCGGCAGGGGGGATGGCTACACCTTC. Translating gives CASSLAGRGDGYTF.

The rearrangement joins TRBV3-1 (or the pseudogene TRBV3-2) to TRBJ2-1; 7 bases are shared with TRBD2. The J segment lost 5 bases and the V segment lost 4 bases, leaving 11 bases of the junction unmatched. Germline CDR1 LGHDT, CDR2 YNNKEL (reference sequence). The CDR3 totals 16 residues. In DNA form, the CDR3 reads TGTGCCAGCAGCCCCGGTTGGCGGGGGACCAACAATGAGCAGTTCTTC. Translation: CASSPGWRGTNNEQFF.

The gene calls are TRBV6-2 or TRBV6-3 and TRBJ1-1; 8 bases line up with TRBD1. The CDR3 extends over 15 amino acids. Germline assignment: CDR1 MNHEY and CDR2 SVGEGT. Unmatched junction bases numbered 7, after V lost 6 bases and J lost 1 base. Here the CDR3 reads CASSDLDRANTEAFF. DNA of the CDR3: TGTGCCAGCAGCGACCTGGACAGGGCGAACACTGAAGCTTTCTTT.

The V and J genes are TRBV7-2 and TRBJ2-2; D remains unclear. The germline gives CDR1 SGHTA, CDR2 FQGNSA. This CDR3 is built from 15 residues. V lost 0 bases and J lost 5, with 10 bases in between. CDR3: CASSLALERTGELFF. The CDR3 DNA reads TGTGCCAGCAGCTTAGCCCTGGAGCGAACCGGGGAGCTGTTTTTT.

Note on this clone: It differs at one base from a far larger clone, so likely a read error. The gene calls are TRBV6-5 and TRBJ1-2; D uncertain. This CDR3 spans 11 amino acids. Trimming cost V 6 bases and J 5 bases, with 7 bases left between them. Germline CDR1 MNHEY, CDR2 SVGAGI. The CDR3 DNA follows: TGTGCCAGCAGCCCCGGGTATGGCTACACCTTC. Amino acid sequence: CASSPGYGYTF.

The chain employs TRBV6-5 and TRBJ1-4; the D is unclear. V was clipped by 5 bases and J by 8 bases, with 18 bases between them. The germline V gene encodes CDR1 MNHEY and CDR2 SVGAGI. This CDR3 is 15 amino acids long. The chain's CDR3 is CASSSPPPKSEKLFF. CDR3 bases: TGTGCCAGCAGTAGCCCTCCACCCAAGTCGGAAAAACTGTTTTTT.

The chain combines TRBV24-1 with TRBJ1-2; 9 bases agree with TRBD1. This CDR3 has 17 residues. CDR1 is KGHDR and CDR2 is SFDVKD in the germline V gene. J was trimmed by 6 bases and V by 5 bases; bases with no gene match: 15. The CDR3 DNA is TGTGCCACCAGTGGGGGACAGGGTCATGCGGAGTTGGATGGCTACACCTTC. Amino acids: CATSGGQGHAELDGYTF.

V usage is TRBV30 and J usage is TRBJ2-1, with D possibly matching TRBD1 (5 bases). CDR1 is GTSNPN, CDR2 SVGIG, per germline (reference sequence). V lost 3 bases to trimming and J lost 10 bases, with 13 bases between them. The CDR3 length is 12 residues. The CDR3 DNA reads TGTGCCTGGAGGGGGATAAGGGGAGAGCAGTTCTTC. Amino acids: CAWRGIRGEQFF. Full variable domain (missing parts from reference TRBV30 and TRBJ2-1): SQTIHQWPATLVQPVGSPLSLECTVEGTSNPNLYWYRQAAGRGLQLLFYSVGIGQISSEVPQNLSASRPQDRQFILSSKKLLLSDSGFYLCAWRGIRGEQFFGPGTRLTVL.

The chain is built from TRBV19 and TRBJ2-2; 10 nucleotides align to TRBD2. Germline V gene sequence: CDR1 LNHDA, CDR2 SQIVND (reference sequence). The trim removed 8 bases at V and 0 bases at J, leaving 6 bases unmatched. CDR3 length equals 16 residues. DNA for the CDR3: TGTGCCAGTTGGACTAGCGGCCAAACGAACACCGGGGAGCTGTTTTTT. Protein product: CASWTSGQTNTGELFF.

The chain is built from TRBV6-2 or TRBV6-3 and TRBJ1-6; 7 bases align to TRBD1. The junction had 6 bases not matched to a gene; V was cut back by 6 bases and J by 7 bases. Germline V gene lookup returns CDR1 MNHEY and CDR2 SVGEGT. The CDR3 sequence is 14 residues long. Written as DNA, the CDR3 is TGTGCCAGCAGCAAGGGACAGCCCAATTCACCCCTCCACTTT. Protein sequence: CASSKGQPNSPLHF.

The CDR3 region has the DNA TGTGCCAGCAGCCGTAAGGGGTGGAACACTGAAGCTTTCTTT. Its translation is CASSRKGWNTEAFF. The V call is TRBV6-5, the J call TRBJ1-1; weak D call: TRBD1 (5 bases). This CDR3 comprises 14 residues. With 6 bases removed from V and 1 base from J, the gap between germline ends came to 12 bases. Germline CDR1 reads MNHEY; CDR2 reads SVGAGI.

CDR3 bases: TGTGCCAGCAGTCCTGGGGGGGGCGCAAACACCGGGGAGCTGTTTTTT. Translating it yields CASSPGGGANTGELFF. The V and J genes are TRBV27 and TRBJ2-2, with D possibly being TRBD2 (7 bases). This CDR3 is built from 16 residues. Looked up from germline, CDR1 is MNHEY and CDR2 is SMNVEV (reference sequence). V lost 5 bases, J lost 2 bases, and 15 bases lay in between.

The genes are TRBV5-4 and TRBJ2-2; 11 bases are a match to TRBD1. Germline assignment: CDR1 SGHNT and CDR2 YYREEE (reference sequence). CDR3 size: 16 residues. J lost 2 bases, V lost 3 bases, and 3 bases had no gene match. In DNA form, the CDR3 reads TGTGCCAGCAGCTGGGGGACAGGGGGAAACACCGGGGAGCTGTTTTTT. It translates to CASSWGTGGNTGELFF.

The chain uses TRBV10-3 and TRBJ1-6, with TRBD1 matching 7 bases. From germline, CDR1 is ENHRY and CDR2 SYGVKD. CDR3 length: 13 residues. Trimming at V came to 3 bases and at J to 8 bases, leaving 1 base not matched to a gene. For the CDR3, the DNA is TGTGCCATCAGTGAAGACAGGGATTCACCCCTCCACTTT. Amino acids: CAISEDRDSPLHF.

This chain joins TRBV15 and TRBJ2-3, with 8 nucleotides matching TRBD2. The germline gives CDR1 LNHNV, CDR2 YYDKDF (reference sequence). V was clipped by 1 base and J by 3 bases; unmatched bases: 3. The CDR3 is 15 amino acids. In DNA form, the CDR3 reads TGTGCCACCAGCAGAGCCGGGGGGGGAACAGATACGCAGTATTTT. This encodes CATSRAGGGTDTQYF. The full variable domain, its missing parts supplied by reference TRBV15 and TRBJ2-3, is DAMVIQNPRYQVTQFGKPVTLSCSQTLNHNVMYWYQQKSSQAPKLLFHYYDKDFNNEADTPDNFQSRRPNTSFCFLDIRSPGLGDTAMYLCATSRAGGGTDTQYFGPGTRLTVL.

This chain joins TRBV19 and TRBJ2-7; TRBD1 matches at 8 bases. V dropped 1 base and J dropped 4; count of bases not matched to a gene: 6. Germline V lookup: CDR1 LNHDA, CDR2 SQIVND (reference sequence). CDR3 length: 15 amino acids. This chain's CDR3 is CASSIAGGGRYEQYF. In DNA form, the CDR3 reads TGTGCCAGTAGTATAGCAGGGGGCGGAAGGTACGAGCAGTACTTC.

This chain joins TRBV28 and TRBJ1-1; TRBD1 might be the D (6 bases). The ends were cut back, 6 bases at V and 1 base at J, with 18 bases in the middle. This CDR3 spans 16 amino acids. Germline CDR1 MDHEN, CDR2 SYDVKM. For the CDR3, the DNA is TGTGCCAGCAGCCCTTCTCCAGGGGTCGGGAACACTGAAGCTTTCTTT. Its translation: CASSPSPGVGNTEAFF.